This entry features one T cell receptor (beta chain) sequence. What it recognizes is unknown. This specimen comes from a study of PD-1 blockade in classical Hodgkin lymphoma. After autologous stem cell transplantation all patients relapsed, and prior brentuximab vedotin exposure differed between cohorts. General observations from the study: Repertoire differences have undefined causes, possibly disease activity or prior therapy. The study found that TCR diversity rose significantly by C4D1 in CD4+ but not CD8+ cells.

Sequenced by immunoSEQ multiplex PCR; TCRdb stores in-frame clones only, minus some. The table includes around 28,000 clones, roughly 70% detected once. The CDR3 extends over 13 amino acids. Germline loops: CDR1 SGHNT, CDR2 YENEEA. V was trimmed by 5 bases and J by 6 bases, leaving 12 bases between them. The clonotype originates from a human donor with classical Hodgkin lymphoma. This chain connects TRBV11-3 to TRBJ2-3; D may correspond to TRBD1 or TRBD2 (6 bases each). Source: peripheral blood mononuclear cells (PBMCs), taken before the second cycle of nivolumab. In DNA form, the CDR3 reads TGTGCCAGCAGCCCATCGGGGGCGGATACGCAGTATTTT. Amino acid sequence: CASSPSGADTQYF.